This TCR beta chain was identified during a study of cytomegalovirus exposure and HLA in healthy donors. Primers for the PCR totalled 60 Vbeta and 13 Jbeta. Measured with immunoSEQ multiplex PCR; TCRdb has only the in-frame clones, and not every one. The sample records over 85,000 clones, around 80% being singletons. Germline V gene sequence: CDR1 SGHRS, CDR2 YFSETQ. The CDR3 extends over 19 amino acids. The receptor comes from a man aged 40-49 years in good health and CMV-seropositive. This chain uses TRBV5-1 with TRBJ2-5; TRBD2 agrees at 13 bases. The DNA end is a closer match to TRBJ2-7, so the J assignment may be wrong. Input material: PBMCs. CDR3 sequence: CASSPGGRTSGGSSYEQYF. CDR3 nucleotides: TGCGCCAGCAGTCCCGGGGGCCGGACTAGCGGGGGAAGCTCCTACGAGCAGTACTTC.